Listed below are T cell receptor beta chains from one sample, sequenced in a study of blood T cell repertoires in COVID-19. Generated by immunoSEQ multiplex PCR, the TCRdb table keeps only in-frame clones and is missing some. The repertoire holds 200,000 to 250,000 clones, with roughly four fifths as singletons. Source material: peripheral blood. These receptors were collected from a woman aged 55-69 years with acute or convalescent COVID-19. Each CDR3 is given with its conserved first and last residue. Fields, in order: J gene, clone size, D gene, V gene, CDR3 DNA, CDR3 protein. D genes are given only for firm matches. The listing skips clone size in some rows; elsewhere it reads once, few, many or a size class.

>TRBJ1-4|NA|NA|TRBV3-1/TRBV3-2
TGTGCCAGCAGCCCCGACAGCCTTGGCGAAAAACTGTTTTTT
CASSPDSLGEKLFF
>TRBJ2-2|NA|NA|TRBV5-4
TGTGCCAGCAGCTTCTTCCGGTCGAACACCGGGGAGCTGTTTTTT
CASSFFRSNTGELFF
>TRBJ1-3|NA|TRBD1|TRBV6-2/TRBV6-3
TGTGCCAGCAGTTCCGGGACAGGAGGTGGAAACACCATATATTTT
CASSSGTGGGNTIYF
>TRBJ1-4|NA|TRBD1|TRBV6-5
TGTGCCAGCAGGGGGACAGGGGTAGGTGAAAAACTGTTTTTT
CASRGTGVGEKLFF
>TRBJ2-1|once|TRBD2|TRBV19
TGTGCCAGTAGTGTCGGACTAGGCCGCTGGGACAATGAGCAGTTCTTC
CASSVGLGRWDNEQFF
>TRBJ1-1|NA|TRBD1|TRBV5-5
TGTGCCAGCAGCTTGGTTGTACAGGGGGGGACTGAAGCTTTCTTT
CASSLVVQGGTEAFF
>TRBJ2-3|NA|TRBD1|TRBV6-5
TGTGCCAGCAGCAAGGACAGGGGGATGACAGATACGCAGTATTTT
CASSKDRGMTDTQYF
>TRBJ2-5|NA|TRBD1|TRBV2
TGTGCCAGCAGTGCTACAGGGGTAGCGGAGACCCAGTACTTC
CASSATGVAETQYF
>TRBJ2-3|NA|TRBD2|TRBV27
TGTGCCAGCAGTTTACGAGGACTAGCGGGGGCTCCCAGAACAGATACGCAGTATTTT
CASSLRGLAGAPRTDTQYF
>TRBJ2-3|once|TRBD2|TRBV5-5
TGTGCCAGCAGCTTGGCCGACGGGGGGTCCTCTAGGACAGATACGCAGTATTTT
CASSLADGGSSRTDTQYF
>TRBJ1-2|NA|TRBD1|TRBV2
TGTGCCAGCAGTACCGGGACAGGGTCTTTAGATGGCTACACCTTC
CASSTGTGSLDGYTF
>TRBJ2-1|once|NA|TRBV15
TGTGCCACCAGCAGAGAGTTGGGGGGTATGGATGAGCAGTTCTTC
CATSRELGGMDEQFF
>TRBJ1-1|few|NA|TRBV10-2
TGCGCCAGCAGTGAGGTGGGGGCAATGAACACTGAAGCTTTCTTT
CASSEVGAMNTEAFF
>TRBJ1-1|NA|TRBD1|TRBV18
TGTGCCAGCTCCTCCGGGACAGTGAACACTGAAGCTTTCTTT
CASSSGTVNTEAFF
>TRBJ1-2|NA|TRBD1|TRBV10-3
TGTGCCACCTTAAAACAGGGGGCGTATGGCTACACCTTC
CATLKQGAYGYTF
>TRBJ1-5|NA|TRBD1|TRBV5-6
TGTGCCAGCAGTCAAGGCACAGGGGCTTTTCAGCCCCAGCATTTT
CASSQGTGAFQPQHF
>TRBJ1-2|NA|TRBD1|TRBV5-6
TGTGCCAGCAGCGGAGGGACAGCCTATGGCTACACCTTC
CASSGGTAYGYTF
>TRBJ2-1|NA|TRBD2|TRBV6-2/TRBV6-3
TGTGCCAGCAGTTACAGGACTAGCGGACCCAATGAGCAGTTCTTC
CASSYRTSGPNEQFF
>TRBJ2-3|NA|TRBD2|TRBV7-9
TGTGCCAGCACCCTTTCTCGGCGGGGGGGTGCAGATACGCAGTATTTT
CASTLSRRGGADTQYF
>TRBJ2-2|NA|NA|TRBV4-3
TGCGCCAGCAGCATCGACAGACACACCGGGGAGCTGTTTTTT
CASSIDRHTGELFF
>TRBJ1-4|few|NA|TRBV5-6
TGTGCCAGCAGCTTGGAGCTGAATAATGAAAAACTGTTTTTT
CASSLELNNEKLFF
>TRBJ1-4|NA|NA|TRBV30
TGTGCCTGGGGCCCTGACAGGAAGAATGAAAAACTGTTTTTT
CAWGPDRKNEKLFF
>TRBJ1-1|NA|NA|TRBV30
TGTGCCTGGAGTGAAGAGGGCCAAGCTTTCTTT
CAWSEEGQAFF
>TRBJ2-7|NA|NA|TRBV15
TGTGCCACCAGCAGAGGAGGGTATGCCTACGAGCAGTACTTC
CATSRGGYAYEQYF
>TRBJ2-1|NA|TRBD2|TRBV7-8
TGTGCCAGCAGCGGGACTAAGAGGGGACTAGCGGGGGACACATACAATGAGCAGTTCTTC
CASSGTKRGLAGDTYNEQFF
>TRBJ1-1|NA|NA|TRBV6-6
TGTGCCAGCAGTGCGGGGGATTCCATGTGGAACACTGAAGCTTTCTTT
CASSAGDSMWNTEAFF
>TRBJ2-2|NA|NA|TRBV7-2
TGTGCCAGCAGCCTAAGGGGCAGGGGGGAAATAAACACCGGGGAGCTGTTTTTT
CASSLRGRGEINTGELFF
>TRBJ1-2|NA|TRBD1|TRBV6-5
TGTGCCAGCAAATCGGACAGGGGCCCATATGGCTACACCTTC
CASKSDRGPYGYTF
>TRBJ2-1|NA|TRBD1|TRBV18
TGTGCCAGCTCACCATTCGGGACAGGGGTTGGGGATCCCCAAAGGGATGAGCAGTTCTTC
CASSPFGTGVGDPQRDEQFF
>TRBJ1-1|NA|NA|TRBV9
TGTGCCAGCAGCGCCCAGACAGTTTTTAACACTGAAGCTTTCTTT
CASSAQTVFNTEAFF
>TRBJ1-2|NA|NA|TRBV9
TGTGCCAGCAGCGTAACGACACGGACTGACCCAAGGGGCTACACCTTC
CASSVTTRTDPRGYTF
>TRBJ1-4|NA|NA|TRBV18
TGTGCCAGCTCACCACCGTCGGGTGATGAAAAACTGTTTTTT
CASSPPSGDEKLFF
>TRBJ2-5|NA|TRBD1|TRBV11-2
TGTGCCAGCAGCTTATCACAGGGGGCCCAGTACTTC
CASSLSQGAQYF
>TRBJ1-1|NA|NA|TRBV5-1
TGCGCCAGCAGCCGGGGTACTCGGAACACTGAAGCTTTCTTT
CASSRGTRNTEAFF
>TRBJ2-3|NA|TRBD1|TRBV7-2
TGTGCCAGCAGCCTGAGACAGGGGATGACAGATACGCAGTATTTT
CASSLRQGMTDTQYF
>TRBJ2-1|NA|TRBD2|TRBV30
TGTGCCTGGAGCCTAGGGACTACCTTCGATGAGCAGTTCTTC
CAWSLGTTFDEQFF
>TRBJ1-2|NA|NA|TRBV6-5
TGTGCCAGCACCCGTGTTGGCACAGGGACCTATGGCTACACCTTC
CASTRVGTGTYGYTF
>TRBJ2-5|NA|TRBD2|TRBV4-3
TGCGCCAGCAGCCACGGACTAGCTATTACCCCAGAGACCCAGTACTTC
CASSHGLAITPETQYF
>TRBJ1-2|NA|NA|TRBV6-2/TRBV6-3
TGTGCCAGCAGTTACTCGACGGGGGGCTACACCTTC
CASSYSTGGYTF
>TRBJ1-1|few|NA|TRBV29-1
TGCAGCGCATGGACAGCCATGGACACTGAAGCTTTCTTT
CSAWTAMDTEAFF
>TRBJ2-1|NA|TRBD2|TRBV4-1
TGCGCCAGCAGCCAAGTACCGGGGGGCTCCTACAATGAGCAGTTCTTC
CASSQVPGGSYNEQFF
>TRBJ2-2|NA|NA|TRBV6-5
TGTGCCAGTTTATCGACAAGGGGCACCGGGGAGCTGTTTTTT
CASLSTRGTGELFF
>TRBJ1-1|NA|TRBD1|TRBV7-9
TGTGCCAGCAGCTTAGCGCCAGGGGGAGGTACTGAAGCTTTCTTT
CASSLAPGGGTEAFF
>TRBJ2-3|NA|NA|TRBV19
TGTGCCAGTAGTATTGGTAGAATTCTGTATTTT
CASSIGRILYF
>TRBJ1-3|few|NA|TRBV12-3/TRBV12-4
TGTGCCAGCGGGGAGTCCTCTGGAAACACCATATATTTT
CASGESSGNTIYF
>TRBJ1-1|NA|NA|TRBV29-1
TGCAGCGCTGGAGGGTCGGGTGCCACTGAAGCTTTCTTT
CSAGGSGATEAFF
>TRBJ2-7|NA|TRBD2|TRBV14
TGTGCCAGCAGCCAAGAAGCGGGGGGGTACGAGCAGTACTTC
CASSQEAGGYEQYF
>TRBJ1-6|NA|NA|TRBV13
TGTGCCAGCAGCTTAGGACAGGGAAATTCACCCCTCCACTTT
CASSLGQGNSPLHF